Listed below are T cell receptor beta chains from one sample, sequenced in a study of blood T cell repertoires in COVID-19. Some clones are missing from TCRdb's copy, which holds only in-frame ones; the method was immunoSEQ multiplex PCR. The data show 200,000 to 250,000 clones, about 91% seen once. The sample was PBMCs or T cells enriched from blood (not recorded which). These TCRs come from a woman in her 50s with acute COVID-19. CDR3s include the opening cysteine and the closing phenylalanine or tryptophan. A D gene is named only where the DNA matches it firmly. Clone size is stated in some rows and not others, as once, few, many or a class when expanded.

CDR3aa: CASSSGTWEQYF
CDR3nt: TGTGCCAGCAGTAGCGGGACGTGGGAGCAGTACTTC
abundance: -
v_gene: TRBV27
d_gene: TRBD2
j_gene: TRBJ2-7

CDR3aa: CASRGGQGRLNTEAFF
CDR3nt: TGTGCCAGCAGGGGGGGACAGGGACGACTGAACACTGAAGCTTTCTTT
abundance: -
v_gene: TRBV28
d_gene: TRBD1
j_gene: TRBJ1-1

CDR3aa: CASSLGTGGTISYNSPLHF
CDR3nt: TGTGCCAGCAGCTTAGGGACAGGGGGAACCATCTCCTATAATTCACCCCTCCACTTT
abundance: -
v_gene: TRBV7-9
d_gene: TRBD1
j_gene: TRBJ1-6

CDR3aa: CASSPPSGQAYNEQFF
CDR3nt: TGTGCCAGCAGCCCACCCTCGGGACAGGCATACAATGAGCAGTTCTTC
abundance: -
v_gene: TRBV9
d_gene: TRBD1
j_gene: TRBJ2-1

CDR3aa: CASSRGQGNSEAFF
CDR3nt: TGTGCCAGTAGTAGGGGACAGGGGAACTCCGAAGCTTTCTTT
abundance: -
v_gene: TRBV19
d_gene: TRBD1
j_gene: TRBJ1-1

CDR3aa: CASSLVAGLSGANVLTF
CDR3nt: TGTGCCAGCAGCTTAGTGGCGGGCCTCTCTGGGGCCAACGTCCTGACTTTC
abundance: -
v_gene: TRBV7-6
d_gene: -
j_gene: TRBJ2-6

CDR3aa: CASSIDPGLAGDGEQFF
CDR3nt: TGTGCCAGTAGTATAGACCCGGGACTAGCGGGAGACGGTGAGCAGTTCTTC
abundance: -
v_gene: TRBV19
d_gene: TRBD2
j_gene: TRBJ2-1

CDR3aa: CASSFPGGSTFGYTF
CDR3nt: TGTGCCAGCAGCTTCCCAGGGGGATCTACGTTTGGCTACACCTTC
abundance: -
v_gene: TRBV7-9
d_gene: TRBD1
j_gene: TRBJ1-2

CDR3aa: CASSISGSNSYEQYF
CDR3nt: TGTGCCAGTAGTATATCAGGGTCCAACTCCTACGAGCAGTACTTC
abundance: -
v_gene: TRBV19
d_gene: -
j_gene: TRBJ2-7

CDR3aa: CASSPGLAPYEQYF
CDR3nt: TGTGCCAGCAGCCCGGGACTAGCTCCCTACGAGCAGTACTTC
abundance: -
v_gene: TRBV5-6
d_gene: TRBD2
j_gene: TRBJ2-7

CDR3aa: CASSLRDRGRETQYF
CDR3nt: TGTGCCAGCAGCTTACGGGACAGGGGGCGAGAGACCCAGTACTTC
abundance: -
v_gene: TRBV11-2
d_gene: TRBD1
j_gene: TRBJ2-5

CDR3aa: CASSAGLAGVDTQYF
CDR3nt: TGTGCCAGCAGCGCGGGACTAGCGGGAGTCGATACGCAGTATTTT
abundance: once
v_gene: TRBV11-2
d_gene: TRBD2
j_gene: TRBJ2-3

CDR3aa: CASSQELARSSYNEQFF
CDR3nt: TGTGCCAGCAGCCAAGAGCTAGCTAGGAGCTCCTACAATGAGCAGTTCTTC
abundance: -
v_gene: TRBV3-1/TRBV3-2
d_gene: -
j_gene: TRBJ2-1

CDR3aa: CASSEDEAGVNQETQYF
CDR3nt: TGTGCCAGCAGTGAAGACGAAGCGGGAGTGAACCAAGAGACCCAGTACTTC
abundance: -
v_gene: TRBV2
d_gene: TRBD2
j_gene: TRBJ2-5

CDR3aa: CTSSLSGLYNEQFF
CDR3nt: TGCACCAGCAGCCTGAGCGGGCTCTACAATGAGCAGTTCTTC
abundance: -
v_gene: TRBV1
d_gene: -
j_gene: TRBJ2-1

CDR3aa: CAWSVSGPQGGQPQHF
CDR3nt: TGTGCCTGGAGTGTATCTGGCCCACAGGGCGGGCAGCCCCAGCATTTT
abundance: -
v_gene: TRBV30
d_gene: -
j_gene: TRBJ1-5

CDR3aa: CASSLRSGDNSPLHF
CDR3nt: TGTGCCAGCAGCTTGAGGTCAGGGGATAATTCACCCCTCCACTTT
abundance: once
v_gene: TRBV5-4
d_gene: -
j_gene: TRBJ1-6

CDR3aa: CASSLQGASALGEQFF
CDR3nt: TGTGCCAGCAGCTTACAGGGAGCTAGCGCCCTAGGGGAGCAGTTCTTC
abundance: -
v_gene: TRBV7-2
d_gene: -
j_gene: TRBJ2-1

CDR3aa: CAWSPTSGRVNTGELFF
CDR3nt: TGTGCCTGGAGTCCGACTAGCGGGAGGGTGAACACCGGGGAGCTGTTTTTT
abundance: -
v_gene: TRBV30
d_gene: TRBD2
j_gene: TRBJ2-2

CDR3aa: CASSLWGPSSDTGELFF
CDR3nt: TGCGCCAGCAGCTTGTGGGGGCCGAGTAGCGACACCGGGGAGCTGTTTTTT
abundance: -
v_gene: TRBV5-1
d_gene: -
j_gene: TRBJ2-2

CDR3aa: CASSLGPGTGMMDTEAFF
CDR3nt: TGTGCCAGCAGTTTAGGGCCCGGGACAGGGATGATGGACACTGAAGCTTTCTTT
abundance: -
v_gene: TRBV27
d_gene: TRBD1
j_gene: TRBJ1-1

CDR3aa: CASSAWGGPEQYF
CDR3nt: TGTGCCAGCAGCGCTTGGGGGGGGCCCGAGCAGTACTTC
abundance: -
v_gene: TRBV9
d_gene: -
j_gene: TRBJ2-7

CDR3aa: CASRALYQETQYF
CDR3nt: TGTGCCAGCAGGGCATTGTACCAAGAGACCCAGTACTTC
abundance: -
v_gene: TRBV3-1/TRBV3-2
d_gene: -
j_gene: TRBJ2-5

CDR3aa: CASSQLGLNTDTQYF
CDR3nt: TGCGCCAGCAGCCAACTTGGGCTGAACACAGATACGCAGTATTTT
abundance: -
v_gene: TRBV4-1
d_gene: -
j_gene: TRBJ2-3

CDR3aa: CASRAGTDYGYTF
CDR3nt: TGCGCCAGCAGGGCCGGGACAGACTATGGCTACACCTTC
abundance: -
v_gene: TRBV5-1
d_gene: TRBD1
j_gene: TRBJ1-2

CDR3aa: CASSLGLAGPELFF
CDR3nt: TGCGCCAGCAGCTTAGGACTAGCGGGTCCCGAGCTGTTTTTT
abundance: -
v_gene: TRBV5-1
d_gene: TRBD2
j_gene: TRBJ2-2

CDR3aa: CASSGQGNTGELFF
CDR3nt: TGTGCCAGCTCGGGACAGGGAAACACCGGGGAGCTGTTTTTT
abundance: -
v_gene: TRBV18
d_gene: TRBD1
j_gene: TRBJ2-2

CDR3aa: CASSPSPNQPQHF
CDR3nt: TGTGCCAGCAGCCCTTCCCCCAATCAGCCCCAGCATTTT
abundance: -
v_gene: TRBV7-3
d_gene: -
j_gene: TRBJ1-5

CDR3aa: CASSRPDRALYGYTF
CDR3nt: TGTGCCAGCAGCCGACCCGACAGGGCCCTCTATGGCTACACCTTC
abundance: -
v_gene: TRBV6-5
d_gene: TRBD1
j_gene: TRBJ1-2

CDR3aa: CSARFLGYTF
CDR3nt: TGCAGTGCTAGGTTCTTGGGCTACACCTTC
abundance: -
v_gene: TRBV20-1
d_gene: -
j_gene: TRBJ1-2

CDR3aa: CAISESAPGTQYF
CDR3nt: TGTGCCATCAGTGAGTCTGCGCCGGGGACCCAGTACTTC
abundance: -
v_gene: TRBV10-3
d_gene: -
j_gene: TRBJ2-5

CDR3aa: CASSPSPAQGPSSTDTQYF
CDR3nt: TGTGCCAGCTCACCAAGCCCCGCACAGGGTCCTTCTAGCACAGATACGCAGTATTTT
abundance: -
v_gene: TRBV18
d_gene: -
j_gene: TRBJ2-3

CDR3aa: CASSQDISNQPQHF
CDR3nt: TGTGCCAGCTCCCAGGACATTAGCAATCAGCCCCAGCATTTT
abundance: few
v_gene: TRBV18
d_gene: -
j_gene: TRBJ1-5

CDR3aa: CASTLAGGPPNTGELFF
CDR3nt: TGTGCCAGTACGCTAGCGGGAGGCCCCCCGAACACCGGGGAGCTGTTTTTT
abundance: few
v_gene: TRBV19
d_gene: TRBD2
j_gene: TRBJ2-2

CDR3aa: CASSPSGSRDTQYF
CDR3nt: TGTGCCAGCAGCCCTAGCGGGAGTAGAGATACGCAGTATTTT
abundance: -
v_gene: TRBV7-2
d_gene: TRBD2
j_gene: TRBJ2-3

CDR3aa: CASSRTGSLSYEQYF
CDR3nt: TGTGCCAGTAGCCGGACGGGGTCCCTCTCCTACGAGCAGTACTTC
abundance: -
v_gene: TRBV19
d_gene: -
j_gene: TRBJ2-7

CDR3aa: CASSLAGQGGEKLFF
CDR3nt: TGCGCCAGCAGCTTGGCCGGACAGGGTGGTGAAAAACTGTTTTTT
abundance: -
v_gene: TRBV5-1
d_gene: TRBD1
j_gene: TRBJ1-4